Listed below are T cell receptor beta chains from one sample, sequenced in a study of beta chain features in type 1 diabetes. Produced via immunoSEQ multiplex PCR; TCRdb's table is partial and in-frame only. The sample includes a few hundred thousand clones, about 14% of them seen just once. The sample was naive CD4+ T cells from blood. The receptors come from a woman aged 18-29 years in good health. CDR3s include the opening cysteine and the closing phenylalanine or tryptophan. D genes are given only for firm matches. Expanded clones are given a class, and other clones once, few, many or no size at all.

clone size	V gene	J gene	D gene	CDR3 DNA	CDR3 protein
NA	TRBV28	TRBJ2-7	TRBD2	TGTGCCAGCAGTTTGGGGGCTAGCGGGAGTTTCTACGAGCAGTACTTC	CASSLGASGSFYEQYF
few	TRBV6-6	TRBJ1-5	NA	TGTGCCAGCAGTCATGACAGGCTCAATCAGCCCCAGCATTTT	CASSHDRLNQPQHF
few	TRBV9	TRBJ2-5	TRBD1	TGTGCCAGCAGCGTAGCTCCGGACAGGGGAAAGACCCAGTACTTC	CASSVAPDRGKTQYF
NA	TRBV7-6	TRBJ2-5	NA	TGTGCCAGCAGCTTAGTGGGTGACTCGCTGACCCAGTACTTC	CASSLVGDSLTQYF
NA	TRBV27	TRBJ2-7	TRBD1	TGTGCCAGCAGTTTATGGGGACAGGGTTTCTACGAGCAGTACTTC	CASSLWGQGFYEQYF
few	TRBV7-6	TRBJ2-7	TRBD2	TGTGCCAGCAGCTTAGAGGCGGGAGGGTACGAGCAGTACTTC	CASSLEAGGYEQYF
few	TRBV15	TRBJ1-3	TRBD1	TGTGCCACCAGCAGTACCGGGACAGGGGCTTCTGGAAACACCATATATTTT	CATSSTGTGASGNTIYF
NA	TRBV30	TRBJ1-1	NA	TGTGCCTGGATAAACCAGGGGCGGTCTGAAGCTTTCTTT	CAWINQGRSEAFF
NA	TRBV7-6	TRBJ1-1	NA	TGTGCCAGCAGCCTCGAGGGGACATGGTCCACCTTCAACACTGAAGCTTTCTTT	CASSLEGTWSTFNTEAFF
few	TRBV19	TRBJ2-1	NA	TGTGCCAGTAATCAGCCCGGGAGAGCTCGCTATGAGCAGTTCTTC	CASNQPGRARYEQFF
NA	TRBV15	TRBJ2-1	TRBD1	TGTGCCACCAGCGGCGGACAGGGGGCCCTTAGCTCCTACAATGAGCAGTTCTTC	CATSGGQGALSSYNEQFF
NA	TRBV7-9	TRBJ1-2	NA	TGTGCCAGCAGCCCCCGGGGGGTCTTCTATGGCTACACCTTC	CASSPRGVFYGYTF
few	TRBV9	TRBJ2-1	TRBD2	TGTGCCAGCAGCACCATCCTAGCGGGAGGTGGTGAGCAGTTCTTC	CASSTILAGGGEQFF
few	TRBV5-1	TRBJ2-1	TRBD2	TGCGCCAGCAGCACCGGACTAGCGGGCGCCTACAATGAGCAGTTCTTC	CASSTGLAGAYNEQFF
few	TRBV18	TRBJ1-5	NA	TGTGCCAGCTCACCACCTTCCGGGACAAGGGGGCAGCCCCAGCATTTT	CASSPPSGTRGQPQHF
few	TRBV9	TRBJ2-3	NA	TGTGCCAGCAGCCCCCGGGGTGGAGGGTTCACAGATACGCAGTATTTT	CASSPRGGGFTDTQYF
NA	TRBV27	TRBJ2-1	TRBD2	TGTGCCAGCAGTTTATCGTCTAGCGGGAGAAGTGAGCAGTTCTTC	CASSLSSSGRSEQFF
few	TRBV29-1	TRBJ1-2	NA	TGCAGCGTTGGACCCCGACAGGCAAACTATGGCTACACCTTC	CSVGPRQANYGYTF
NA	TRBV29-1	TRBJ2-1	TRBD2	TGCAGCGTTGGTAAGGGACTAGCGGGCCCCAATGAGCAGTTCTTC	CSVGKGLAGPNEQFF
NA	TRBV15	TRBJ2-3	TRBD2	TGTGCCACCAGCAGAGATTTGGGACTAGCGGCTAGCACAGATACGCAGTATTTT	CATSRDLGLAASTDTQYF
few	TRBV9	TRBJ2-1	NA	TGTGCCAGCAGCGTACAGGGTTTCTTCGACAATGAGCAGTTCTTC	CASSVQGFFDNEQFF
NA	TRBV4-1	TRBJ2-1	NA	TGCGCCAGCAGCCAAGGAAGCATGGGACTTACCGTCAATGAGCAGTTCTTC	CASSQGSMGLTVNEQFF
NA	TRBV5-6	TRBJ2-5	NA	TGTGCCAGCAGCTTCGTGAGCTTATCCCAAGAGACCCAGTACTTC	CASSFVSLSQETQYF
few	TRBV5-1	TRBJ2-1	TRBD1	TGCGCCAGCAGCCCTCAGGGGGCTTCGGTCAATGAGCAGTTCTTC	CASSPQGASVNEQFF
NA	TRBV7-8	TRBJ2-2	TRBD1	TGTGCCAGCAGCACCAGGACAGGGATGACCGGGGAGCTGTTTTTT	CASSTRTGMTGELFF
NA	TRBV5-1	TRBJ2-1	NA	TGCGCCAGCAGCCACAAGGTAGGGGGCTACAATGAGCAGTTCTTC	CASSHKVGGYNEQFF
NA	TRBV27	TRBJ1-5	NA	TGTGCCAGCAGTTTAGCGGGAGCCGCTCATCAGCCCCAGCATTTT	CASSLAGAAHQPQHF
NA	TRBV9	TRBJ2-2	TRBD2	TGTGCCAGCGCAGGACTAGTCGGCACCGGGGAGCTGTTTTTT	CASAGLVGTGELFF
few	TRBV30	TRBJ2-3	NA	TGTGCCTTGGAGATTAGCACAGATACGCAGTATTTT	CALEISTDTQYF
NA	TRBV7-3	TRBJ1-2	TRBD1	TGTGCCAGCAGTTTAGTCGGACAGGGGGGAGGCTACACCTTC	CASSLVGQGGGYTF
NA	TRBV21-1	TRBJ1-2	NA	TGTGCCAGCAGCAATGCGGAGGCAGGGGGATTTAAGGGGAACTATGGCTACACCTTC	CASSNAEAGGFKGNYGYTF
NA	TRBV5-1	TRBJ2-1	TRBD2	TGCGCCAGCAGCTTGGGGACTAGCGGGAGGGTTAATGAGCAGTTCTTC	CASSLGTSGRVNEQFF
few	TRBV30	TRBJ1-1	TRBD1	TGTGCCTGGAGTATACAGGGGGACACTGAAGCTTTCTTT	CAWSIQGDTEAFF
NA	TRBV14	TRBJ2-1	TRBD1	TGTGCCAGCGCCCCCGACACAGGGGGTAATTACAATGAGCAGTTCTTC	CASAPDTGGNYNEQFF
few	TRBV6-5	TRBJ2-7	TRBD1	TGTGCCAGCAGTTACTCGTACAGGGGATCCCACGAGCAGTACTTC	CASSYSYRGSHEQYF
few	TRBV4-3	TRBJ2-1	TRBD2	TGCGCCAGCAGCCTATCTGGCGGGAGTAACGCGAATGAGCAGTTCTTC	CASSLSGGSNANEQFF
NA	TRBV5-1	TRBJ2-1	TRBD2	TGCGCCAGCAGCTTGGTCTGGCTAGCGGATTACAATGAGCAGTTCTTC	CASSLVWLADYNEQFF
NA	TRBV19	TRBJ2-2	NA	TGTGCCAGTAGTAGGAGGGGGAACACCGGGGAGCTGTTTTTT	CASSRRGNTGELFF